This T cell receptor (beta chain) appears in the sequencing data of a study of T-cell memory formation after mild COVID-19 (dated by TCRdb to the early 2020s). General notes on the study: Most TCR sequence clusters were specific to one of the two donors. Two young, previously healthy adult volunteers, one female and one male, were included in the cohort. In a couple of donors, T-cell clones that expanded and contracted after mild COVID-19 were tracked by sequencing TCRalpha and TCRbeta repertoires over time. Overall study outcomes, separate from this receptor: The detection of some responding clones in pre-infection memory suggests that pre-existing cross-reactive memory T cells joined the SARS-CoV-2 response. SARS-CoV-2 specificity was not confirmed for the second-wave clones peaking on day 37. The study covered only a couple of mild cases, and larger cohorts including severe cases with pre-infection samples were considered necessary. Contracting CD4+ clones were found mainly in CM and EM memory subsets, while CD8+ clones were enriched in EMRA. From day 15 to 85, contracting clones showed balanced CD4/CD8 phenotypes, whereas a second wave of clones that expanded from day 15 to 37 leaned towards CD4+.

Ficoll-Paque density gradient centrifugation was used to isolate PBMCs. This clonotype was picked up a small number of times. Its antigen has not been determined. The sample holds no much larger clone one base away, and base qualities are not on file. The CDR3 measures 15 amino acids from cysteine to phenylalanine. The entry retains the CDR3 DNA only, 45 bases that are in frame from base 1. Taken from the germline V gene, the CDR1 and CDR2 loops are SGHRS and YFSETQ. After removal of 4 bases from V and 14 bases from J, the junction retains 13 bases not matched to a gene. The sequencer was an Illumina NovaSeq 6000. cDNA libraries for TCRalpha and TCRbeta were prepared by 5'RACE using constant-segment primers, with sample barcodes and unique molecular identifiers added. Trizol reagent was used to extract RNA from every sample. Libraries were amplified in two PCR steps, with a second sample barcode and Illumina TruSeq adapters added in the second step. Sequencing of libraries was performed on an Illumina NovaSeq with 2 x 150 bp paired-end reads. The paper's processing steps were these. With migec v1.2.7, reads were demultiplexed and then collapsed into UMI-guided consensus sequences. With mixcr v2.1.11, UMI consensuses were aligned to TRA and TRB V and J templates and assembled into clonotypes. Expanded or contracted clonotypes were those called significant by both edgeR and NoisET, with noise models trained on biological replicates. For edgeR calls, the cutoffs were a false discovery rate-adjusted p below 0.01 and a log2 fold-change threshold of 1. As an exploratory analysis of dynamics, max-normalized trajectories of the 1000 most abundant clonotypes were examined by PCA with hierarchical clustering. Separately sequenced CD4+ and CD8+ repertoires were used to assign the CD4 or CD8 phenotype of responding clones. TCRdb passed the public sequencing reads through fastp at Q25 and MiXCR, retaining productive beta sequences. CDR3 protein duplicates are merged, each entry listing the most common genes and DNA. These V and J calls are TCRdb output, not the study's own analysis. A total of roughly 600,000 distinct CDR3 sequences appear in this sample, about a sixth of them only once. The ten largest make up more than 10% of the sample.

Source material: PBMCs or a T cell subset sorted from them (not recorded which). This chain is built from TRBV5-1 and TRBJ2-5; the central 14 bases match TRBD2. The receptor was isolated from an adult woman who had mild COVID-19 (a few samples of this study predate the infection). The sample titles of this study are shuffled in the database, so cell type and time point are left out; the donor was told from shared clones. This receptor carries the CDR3 CASSPGTSGSPPPYF. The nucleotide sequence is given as TGCGCCAGCAGCCCCGGGACTAGCGGGAGTCCGCCTCCCTACTTC.